What follows is one TCR beta chain and its context. Its antigen is unidentified. Sequence at one end of the junction differs from germline and may be a read error. No cell sorting was done before RNA was extracted from the tissue. This non-tumor lung sample came from over 3 cm beyond the tumor edge. The library came from three nested PCR rounds adapted from ARM-PCR protocols. Via MiXCR, TCRdb re-called the multiplex PCR reads, giving one row per CDR3 protein. The sample has approximately 120,000 distinct CDR3 sequences, 62% seen once. The data stem from a study of tumor and adjacent non-tumor tissue in lung cancer. Study information: The cohort had under 15 adenocarcinoma, a couple of squamous cell and 1 small cell patients.

CDR1 and CDR2 from the germline V gene are MNHNS and SASEGT. The CDR3 runs to 18 residues. Notes on the study in general: Tumor repertoires had a smaller top 100 clone share than normal lung.

This clonotype was sampled from a man between 60 and 75 years old with non-small cell lung cancer. The chain couples TRBV6-1 to TRBJ1-5; D may be TRBD1 (5 bases). The sample consisted of distant non-tumor lung tissue. CDR3 DNA: TGTGACAGCAGTGAGCCAGACGGGACGCAACGATGGAATCAGCCCCAGCATTTT. Its translation: CDSSEPDGTQRWNQPQHF.